A selection of T cell receptor beta chains follows, all from one sample in a study of cytomegalovirus exposure and HLA in healthy donors. Some clones are missing from TCRdb's copy, which holds only in-frame ones; the method was immunoSEQ multiplex PCR. This sample carries nearly 110,000 clones, 65% to 85% of them seen once, and the ten largest clones take about 2.5%. Sequences were obtained from PBMCs. These TCRs come from a man aged 18 to 35 in good health and CMV-seronegative. Both conserved end residues are part of each CDR3. D genes are given only for firm matches. A clone size is listed for some rows: how often the clone was seen (once, few, many), or a class if it is expanded.

>.|TRBD1|TRBV15|TRBJ2-7
TGTGCCACCAGCAGAGGTGCAGGGGGCACCCCTGCCTACGAGCAGTACTTC
CATSRGAGGTPAYEQYF
>.|TRBD2|TRBV7-9|TRBJ2-5
TGTGCCAGCAGCCCCGGGACTAGCTTTTCGAGAGAGACCCAGTACTTC
CASSPGTSFSRETQYF
>.|TRBD1|TRBV19|TRBJ1-2
TGTGCCAGTTTCAACCGAGCACAGGGGGCGGCCTATGGCTACACCTTC
CASFNRAQGAAYGYTF
>.|.|TRBV9|TRBJ2-3
TGTGCCAGCAGCGTAAGGTGGGGGGGCACAGATACGCAGTATTTT
CASSVRWGGTDTQYF
>.|TRBD1|TRBV7-9|TRBJ2-2
TGTGCCAGCAGCTTTAGGACAGGGGGCAACACCGGGGAGCTGTTTTTT
CASSFRTGGNTGELFF
>.|TRBD1|TRBV13|TRBJ1-2
TGTGCCAGCAGCCACGGGACAGGAGCTGACTATGGCTACACCTTC
CASSHGTGADYGYTF
>few|.|TRBV28|TRBJ2-7
TGTGCCTCCGCGACATATTCCTACGAGCAGTACTTC
CASATYSYEQYF
>few|.|TRBV25-1|TRBJ2-7
TGTGCCAGCAGCCGGGGATACGAGCAGTACTTC
CASSRGYEQYF
>once|TRBD2|TRBV2|TRBJ2-5
TGTGCCAGCAGTAAAGGAGGACTAGCTCGGGAGACCCAGTACTTC
CASSKGGLARETQYF
>.|.|TRBV18|TRBJ2-3
TGTGCCAGCTCCCCATGGGAGTCTGCAGATACGCAGTATTTT
CASSPWESADTQYF
>.|.|TRBV5-4|TRBJ2-6
TGTGCCAGCAGCTTGCAGGGTTGGGCCAACGTCCTGACTTTC
CASSLQGWANVLTF
>few|.|TRBV9|TRBJ1-6
TGTGCCAGCAGCGTATTGGAGGGTATAGGCTCACCCCTCCACTTT
CASSVLEGIGSPLHF
>.|.|TRBV7-2|TRBJ2-1
TGTGCCAGCAGCGGGGCGTATGAGCAGTTCTTC
CASSGAYEQFF
>.|TRBD1|TRBV4-2|TRBJ2-3
TGTGCCAGCAGCCAGGGACAGGGGGCGGGTGCAGATACGCAGTATTTT
CASSQGQGAGADTQYF
>.|.|TRBV18|TRBJ2-3
TGTGCCAGCTCACCAGGGCATCCCACAGATACGCAGTATTTT
CASSPGHPTDTQYF
>.|.|TRBV7-4|TRBJ1-4
TGTGCCAGCAGCTTAGTCGTTAAAGGAGCACACGCAACTAATGAAAAACTGTTTTTT
CASSLVVKGAHATNEKLFF
>many|.|TRBV7-9|TRBJ1-5
TGTGCCAGCATCCCAGGGCAGCATAATCAGCCCCAGCATTTT
CASIPGQHNQPQHF
>.|TRBD2|TRBV27|TRBJ2-7
TGTGCCAGCAGTTCGCGGACTAGCGGGGCCGACGAGCAGTACTTC
CASSSRTSGADEQYF
>.|TRBD2|TRBV19|TRBJ2-1
TGTGCCAGTAGAAGGACTAGCGGTTACAATGAGCAGTTCTTC
CASRRTSGYNEQFF
>.|.|TRBV27|TRBJ1-1
TGTGCCAGCAAAAACAGGGAGAACACTGAAGCTTTCTTT
CASKNRENTEAFF
>.|.|TRBV21-1|TRBJ2-5
TGTGCCAGCAGCAGGGGAGGGGAGACCCAGTACTTC
CASSRGGETQYF
>.|.|TRBV7-2|TRBJ2-5
TGTGCCAGCAGACGGACACCACAAGAGACCCAGTACTTC
CASRRTPQETQYF
>.|.|TRBV9|TRBJ2-3
TGTGCCAGCAACCGACTAGCTCAGGGGGATACGCAGTATTTT
CASNRLAQGDTQYF
>.|.|TRBV19|TRBJ2-7
TGTGCCAGTACTAGTAGCTCCTACGAGCAGTACTTC
CASTSSSYEQYF
>many|TRBD1|TRBV27|TRBJ1-1
TGTGCCAGCAGTTTAGTAGGGGGCACCACTGAAGCTTTCTTT
CASSLVGGTTEAFF
>once|.|TRBV18|TRBJ2-5
TGTGCCAGCTCACCAGGCCTAGCAGGAGAGACCCAGTACTTC
CASSPGLAGETQYF
>.|TRBD2|TRBV5-5|TRBJ2-7
TGTGCCAGCAGCTTGGATGGCGGGGGGGTCTACGAGCAGTACTTC
CASSLDGGGVYEQYF
>.|TRBD1|TRBV4-1|TRBJ1-2
TGCGCCAGCAGCGGCCCCGGGACAGACTATGGCTACACCTTC
CASSGPGTDYGYTF
>.|.|TRBV6-1|TRBJ2-5
TGTGCCAGCGGGTCGTCGTGGGCTAGCGAGGCCCAGTACTTC
CASGSSWASEAQYF
>.|TRBD1|TRBV11-2|TRBJ2-3
TGTGCCAGCGCGGGATTGCGGGACAGGGGGCCTGGAGATACGCAGTATTTT
CASAGLRDRGPGDTQYF
>.|.|TRBV7-3|TRBJ2-3
TGTGCCAGCAGCGATCGGTCCACAGATACGCAGTATTTT
CASSDRSTDTQYF
>.|TRBD2|TRBV7-9|TRBJ2-1
TGTGCCAGCAGTACGAGTAGCGGGGGCCCCTACAATGAGCAGTTCTTC
CASSTSSGGPYNEQFF
>.|TRBD1|TRBV19|TRBJ1-3
TGTGCCAGTAGTATAGATGTCTCCGGGACAGTCTCTGGAAACACCATATATTTT
CASSIDVSGTVSGNTIYF
>.|TRBD1|TRBV9|TRBJ1-4
TGTGCCAGCAGCGGGTCAGGGGGGACTAATGAAAAACTGTTTTTT
CASSGSGGTNEKLFF
>.|TRBD1|TRBV19|TRBJ1-1
TGTGCCAGTAGTCAGCAGGGGGTTCGGAGTACTGAAGCTTTCTTT
CASSQQGVRSTEAFF
>.|.|TRBV5-4|TRBJ1-1
TGTGCCAGCAGGTCAACTCTGGGGGGGAACACTGAAGCTTTCTTT
CASRSTLGGNTEAFF
>once|.|TRBV25-1|TRBJ1-3
TGTGCCAGCAGTGATAGGGGGTTTGGAAACACCATATATTTT
CASSDRGFGNTIYF
>.|.|TRBV15|TRBJ2-6
TGTGCCACCAGCAGAATGACAGAAGGAGACTCTGGGGCCAACGTCCTGACTTTC
CATSRMTEGDSGANVLTF
>few|.|TRBV6-5|TRBJ2-6
TGTGCCAGCAATCGGGATGGGGCCAACGTCCTGACTTTC
CASNRDGANVLTF
>.|.|TRBV6-6|TRBJ2-7
TGTGCCAGCAGTTACGTACACTCCTACGAGCAGTACTTC
CASSYVHSYEQYF
>few|.|TRBV6-5|TRBJ1-2
TGTGCCAGCAGAAACAGGCAAACTAACTATGGCTACACCTTC
CASRNRQTNYGYTF
>.|TRBD1|TRBV19|TRBJ1-4
TGTGCCAGTACCAAAACACCCGGGACAGTCGGGAAACTGTTTTTT
CASTKTPGTVGKLFF
>once|.|TRBV7-2|TRBJ2-7
TGTGCCAGCAGCTCAACAGGGAATGAGCAGTACTTC
CASSSTGNEQYF
>few|.|TRBV5-1|TRBJ1-4
TGCGCCAGCAGAAACAGCGGGGGTGAAAAACTGTTTTTT
CASRNSGGEKLFF
>.|.|TRBV7-2|TRBJ2-4
TGTGCCAGCAGAACTAGGGGAGGGGGGGAGTACTTC
CASRTRGGGEYF
>.|TRBD2|TRBV6-5|TRBJ2-2
TGTGCCAGCAGTTACGGGACTAGATATAGCGGGGAGCTGTTTTTT
CASSYGTRYSGELFF
>once|.|TRBV9|TRBJ2-2
TGTGCCAGCAGCCTCGACAGTCTCACCGGGGAGCTGTTTTTT
CASSLDSLTGELFF
>once|.|TRBV7-9|TRBJ1-1
TGTGCCAGCAGCTTAAGACAGGAAGCTTTCTTT
CASSLRQEAFF
>.|.|TRBV5-8|TRBJ1-1
TGTGCCAGCAGCTCTGGGTACAGGAGCATGAACCCTGAAGCTTTCTTT
CASSSGYRSMNPEAFF
>.|TRBD1|TRBV29-1|TRBJ1-2
TGCAGCGCTAGACGCTTAGACTTAGTGGACAGGGGTTCCTATGGCTACACCTTC
CSARRLDLVDRGSYGYTF
>once|TRBD1|TRBV4-3|TRBJ1-2
TGCGCCAGCAGCCAAGTAGTTGGGGGACAGGGGGCTGGTGGCTACACCTTC
CASSQVVGGQGAGGYTF
>once|TRBD1|TRBV5-4|TRBJ2-1
TGTGCCAGCAGAAGGGACAGGAGTTCGCCGTGGAGTGAGCAGTTCTTC
CASRRDRSSPWSEQFF
>.|TRBD1|TRBV10-3|TRBJ1-6
TGTGCCATCAGTAGAGACAGGGAATCTTCACCCCTCCACTTT
CAISRDRESSPLHF
>.|TRBD1|TRBV4-2|TRBJ2-5
TGTGCCAGCAGCCAAGATCACGGTTCAGGGGGCGAGACCCAGTACTTC
CASSQDHGSGGETQYF
>.|.|TRBV28|TRBJ1-5
TGTGCCAGCAGTAAACAGGCAACAGGAGATCAGCCCCAGCATTTT
CASSKQATGDQPQHF
>.|TRBD1|TRBV18|TRBJ1-4
TGTGCCAGCTCGCCTATTGCAGGGACAGTGAATTTGGAAAAACTGTTTTTT
CASSPIAGTVNLEKLFF